This T cell receptor (beta chain) was recorded in a study of T-cell reconstitution after alpha-beta-depleted transplantation in children. General observations from the study: A year post-transplant, T-cell counts and diversity derived mostly from newly produced T cells. Surviving recipient T cells and thymic progenitors accounted for the high day-60 TCRbeta diversity observed in some patients. At around two months after transplant, the alpha-beta T cells were reportedly derived from several hundred expanded clones that came from non-depleted graft cells.

This clonotype was seen at least ten times. No antigen is known for it. For TCRbeta, the library was prepared with unique molecular identifiers. TCRdb called the PCR reads again in MiXCR, with one record for every CDR3 protein. Of more than 200,000 distinct CDR3 sequences in the sample, under 20% were seen once. CDR3 length equals 16 residues. After removal of 6 bases from V and 0 bases from J, the junction contained 7 bases not matched to a gene. Germline CDR1 MNHNS, CDR2 SASEGT. Specimen: PBMCs, mostly from graft donor cells, collected 360 days after TCRalphabeta/CD19-depleted stem cell transplant. The sequence was collected from a male patient aged 2 to 10 who had a stem cell transplant for acute lymphoblastic leukemia, so the T cells may come from the graft donor. The chain joins TRBV6-1 to TRBJ2-3; 9 bases are a match to TRBD2. CDR3 bases: TGTGCCAGCAGCCTAGCGGGGTCACTAAGCACAGATACGCAGTATTTT. Residues: CASSLAGSLSTDTQYF.